Each of the 26 T cell receptor beta chains below was sequenced from the same sample in a study of blood T cell repertoires in COVID-19. Clones were sequenced by immunoSEQ multiplex PCR, and TCRdb holds only the in-frame ones, with some missing. The sample records about 130,000 clones, more than 70% being singletons. The sequenced sample consisted of peripheral blood. The receptors here all came from a woman aged 80 or over with acute or convalescent COVID-19.

This chain links TRBV10-3 with TRBJ2-5; TRBD2 might be the D (5 bases). The V end lost 5 bases, the J end lost 1 base, and 8 bases lay between the germline ends. The CDR3 totals 13 residues. The germline CDR1 and CDR2 sequences are ENHRY and SYGVKD. CDR3 DNA sequence: TGTGCCATCAGTTCAAGCGGCCAAGAGACCCAGTACTTC. Its protein is CAISSSGQETQYF.

This clone has just a few counts. The chain links TRBV3-1 (or the pseudogene TRBV3-2) to TRBJ2-1, with D perhaps TRBD2 (5 bases). CDR1 and CDR2 from the germline V gene are LGHDT and YNNKEL (reference sequence). The CDR3 spans 15 residues. V gave up 0 bases and J gave up 8 bases, with 14 bases separating them. The CDR3 nucleotides are TGTGCCAGCAGCCAAGAAAGGTTATCGGGGTATGAGCAGTTCTTC. It translates to CASSQERLSGYEQFF.

This clone has only a few counts. In DNA, the CDR3 is TGTGCCAGCACCCAAGTCAGGGGGGCCGGGGAGCTGTTTTTT. Protein sequence: CASTQVRGAGELFF. V is TRBV2 and J is TRBJ2-2; possible D gene TRBD1, 7 bases. Trimming shortened V by 7 bases and J by 6 bases, and 15 bases separated the two germline ends. Germline CDR1 reads SNHLY; CDR2 reads FYNNEI. The CDR3 length is 14 residues.

This chain connects TRBV6-5 to TRBJ1-1; 7 nucleotides align to TRBD1. Losses at the gene ends were 0 bases for V and 5 bases for J; bases not matched to a gene: 9. Germline V gene lookup returns CDR1 MNHEY and CDR2 SVGAGI. This CDR3 is built from 16 residues. CDR3 region: CASSYSAGGRGTEAFF. Written as DNA, the CDR3 is TGTGCCAGCAGTTACTCGGCAGGGGGAAGAGGAACTGAAGCTTTCTTT.

The rearrangement joins TRBV11-2 to TRBJ2-1; D not resolved. The CDR3 sequence is 14 residues long. Trimming pared 5 bases from V and 2 bases from J, leaving 10 bases between. The germline CDR1 and CDR2 sequences are SGHAT and FQNNGV. The CDR3 region is CASSGPSAYNEQFF. DNA of the CDR3: TGTGCCAGCAGCGGTCCTTCGGCCTACAATGAGCAGTTCTTC.

This clone was detected once. The rearrangement links TRBV7-2 to TRBJ1-5, with TRBD1 matching over 8 bases. Germline CDR1 and CDR2: SGHTA and FQGNSA. V gave up 5 bases and J gave up 2 bases; unmatched junction bases: 8. This CDR3 is 16 amino acids long. The CDR3 sequence is CASSISGGVGNQPQHF. In DNA form, the CDR3 reads TGTGCCAGCAGCATTTCAGGGGGCGTCGGCAATCAGCCCCAGCATTTT.

This chain joins TRBV9 and TRBJ2-3; no reliable D call. The length of the CDR3 is 13 residues. Deletions cut 2 bases from V and 2 bases from J, with 6 bases between. CDR1 and CDR2 (germline): SGDLS, YYNGEE. The CDR3 DNA is TGTGCCAGCAGCGTCCAACTCACAGATACGCAGTATTTT. Amino acid sequence: CASSVQLTDTQYF.

A few counts support this clone. This chain uses TRBV19 with TRBJ1-2; possibly TRBD1 for D (6 bases). The CDR3 has 14 residues. Trimming pared 7 bases from V and 0 bases from J, leaving 12 bases between. The germline V gene encodes CDR1 LNHDA and CDR2 SQIVND (reference sequence). The CDR3: CASKGTLANYGYTF. The CDR3 DNA reads as TGTGCCAGTAAAGGGACACTAGCTAACTATGGCTACACCTTC.

V usage is TRBV3-1 (or the pseudogene TRBV3-2) and J usage is TRBJ1-4; D is possibly TRBD1 (5 bases). CDR3 length equals 14 residues. Germline V lookup: CDR1 LGHDT, CDR2 YNNKEL (reference sequence). V lost 1 base and J 7 bases, leaving 10 bases between the germline ends. DNA of the CDR3: TGTGCCAGCAGCCAAGTTCAGGGAATTGAAAAACTGTTTTTT. It translates to CASSQVQGIEKLFF.

J is TRBJ2-5 and V is TRBV20-1; D is unclear. V was shortened by 6 bases and J by 0 bases, with 2 bases between the two germline ends. This CDR3 contains 10 residues. CDR1 and CDR2 from the germline V gene are DFQATT and SNEGSKA (reference sequence). DNA for the CDR3: TGCAGTGCCTACCAAGAGACCCAGTACTTC. This gives the protein CSAYQETQYF.

The rearrangement links TRBV2 to TRBJ2-1; D not certain. Germline CDR1 reads SNHLY; CDR2 reads FYNNEI. This CDR3 is built from 15 residues. Trimming removed 4 bases at V and 4 bases at J, with 14 bases between. For the CDR3, the DNA is TGTGCCAGCAGTGCGCTCAATGAGGAATACAATGAGCAGTTCTTC. Residues: CASSALNEEYNEQFF.

This clone was picked up one time. This rearrangement joins TRBV27 to TRBJ1-2, with D perhaps TRBD1 (6 bases). Trimming cost V 6 bases and J 4 bases, with 12 bases left between them. Germline lookup yields CDR1 MNHEY and CDR2 SMNVEV (reference sequence). This CDR3 has 13 amino acids. CDR3 nucleotides: TGTGCCAGCAGACAGGGTTATAGCTATGGCTACACCTTC. Amino acids: CASRQGYSYGYTF.

The rearrangement links TRBV6-5 to TRBJ1-2; 10 nucleotides align to TRBD1. CDR1 is MNHEY and CDR2 is SVGAGI in the germline V gene. The V segment lost 1 base and the J segment 2 bases; nucleotides outside the gene matches: 4. This CDR3 is 16 amino acids long. CDR3 amino acids: CASSYWDRGLNYGYTF. The DNA of the CDR3 is TGTGCCAGCAGTTACTGGGACAGGGGATTAAACTATGGCTACACCTTC.

The rearrangement uses TRBV7-9 and TRBJ2-2; D remains unclear. The CDR3 spans 15 residues. V was cut by 6 bases and J by 6 bases, with 17 bases left in between. Germline-derived CDR1 and CDR2 are SEHNR and FQNEAQ (reference sequence). The CDR3: CASSWARAGAGELFF. The CDR3 DNA sequence: TGTGCCAGCAGTTGGGCTCGAGCCGGCGCCGGGGAGCTGTTTTTT.

The rearrangement joins TRBV3-1 (or the pseudogene TRBV3-2) to TRBJ1-2; D gene unclear. V was shortened by 0 bases and J by 5 bases, with 7 bases between the two germline ends. CDR3 length: 13 residues. The germline gives CDR1 LGHDT, CDR2 YNNKEL (reference sequence). The CDR3 region is CASSQDGLYGYTF. The CDR3 DNA sequence: TGTGCCAGCAGCCAAGATGGGCTGTATGGCTACACCTTC.

The chain combines TRBV4-1 with TRBJ2-7; perhaps TRBD2 as D (5 bases). V was trimmed by 2 bases and J by 5 bases, leaving 13 bases between them. Germline CDR1 reads MGHRA; CDR2 reads YSYEKL. The CDR3 consists of 14 residues. As DNA, the CDR3 is TGCGCCAGCAGCCAACCGACGGGGATAGACGAGCAGTACTTC. It codes for CASSQPTGIDEQYF.

This chain joins TRBV4-1 and TRBJ1-4; the D is unclear. In germline, CDR1 is MGHRA, CDR2 YSYEKL. Trimming left V 0 bases short and J 8 bases short, with 13 bases between. This CDR3 has 15 amino acids. Here the CDR3 reads CASSQEMARNEKLFF. CDR3 DNA sequence: TGCGCCAGCAGCCAAGAGATGGCCAGGAACGAAAAACTGTTTTTT.

The J gene is TRBJ1-1, the V gene TRBV18; D gene unclear. Trimming cost V 0 bases and J 0 bases, with 8 bases left between them. This CDR3 has 15 residues. Germline loops: CDR1 KGHSH, CDR2 LQKENI. The CDR3 region has the DNA TGTGCCAGCTCACCACCGGCTAGAATGAACACTGAAGCTTTCTTT. Amino acids: CASSPPARMNTEAFF.

J is TRBJ1-1 and V is TRBV19, with TRBD1 identical over 7 bases. With V trimmed by 1 base and J by 5 bases, 10 bases remained unmatched. There are 16 residues in the CDR3. CDR1 LNHDA and CDR2 SQIVND come from the germline V gene (reference sequence). CDR3 nucleotide sequence: TGTGCCAGTAGTATAGCTAAAACGGACAGGAAGACTGAAGCTTTCTTT. Translation gives CASSIAKTDRKTEAFF.

This clone was counted between two and nine times. This sequence joins TRBV19 and TRBJ1-3; D may be TRBD1 (6 bases). The V gene's germline CDR1 is LNHDA and CDR2 SQIVND (reference sequence). V was shortened by 9 bases and J by 0 bases, with 12 bases between the two germline ends. The CDR3 length is 14 residues. CDR3 coding DNA: TGTGCCAGCGACAGGCTCGGCTCTGGAAACACCATATATTTT. Its translation is CASDRLGSGNTIYF.

The rearrangement links TRBV5-1 to TRBJ2-1, with a tentative D call TRBD1 (5 bases). Germline CDR1 SGHRS, CDR2 YFSETQ. The CDR3 has 12 residues. V lost 3 bases, J lost 6 bases, and 7 bases lay in between. CDR3 residues: CASSSQANEQFF. The CDR3 DNA reads as TGCGCCAGCAGCTCACAGGCCAATGAGCAGTTCTTC.

This chain links TRBV7-2 with TRBJ2-5; 13 nucleotides agree with TRBD2. CDR3 length equals 15 residues. Germline CDR1 reads SGHTA; CDR2 reads FQGNSA. V trimming: 5 bases; J trimming: 3 bases; junction bases outside the gene matches: 3. CDR3 region: CASSPLAGGEETQYF. As DNA, the CDR3 is TGTGCCAGCAGCCCACTAGCGGGAGGGGAAGAGACCCAGTACTTC.

The chain employs TRBV28 and TRBJ1-6; maybe TRBD1 (5 bases). Germline V CDR1 and CDR2: MDHEN, SYDVKM. CDR3 length: 14 amino acids. Trimming took 6 bases from V and 9 from J, leaving 15 bases between them. In DNA form, the CDR3 reads TGTGCCAGCAGAAGAAGTTCAGGGTCTTCACCCCTCCACTTT. Its translation: CASRRSSGSSPLHF.

The genes are TRBV6-2 or TRBV6-3 and TRBJ2-6; D is perhaps TRBD2 (5 bases). The V end lost 5 bases, the J end lost 4 bases, and 9 bases lay between the germline ends. Germline V gene sequence: CDR1 MNHEY, CDR2 SVGEGT. The CDR3 extends over 14 amino acids. The CDR3 region has the DNA TGTGCCAGCAGTGAGGACTCGGGGGCCAACGTCCTGACTTTC. Translating gives CASSEDSGANVLTF.

The chain has TRBV5-8 and TRBJ2-3; D might be TRBD2 (5 bases). V was trimmed by 2 bases and J by 2 bases, leaving 9 bases between them. Looked up from germline, CDR1 is SGHTS and CDR2 is YDEGEE. The CDR3 is 14 amino acids. The CDR3 loop reads CASSFTGNTDTQYF. Here the CDR3 DNA reads TGTGCCAGCAGCTTCACGGGGAACACAGATACGCAGTATTTT.

The gene calls are TRBV20-1 and TRBJ2-1; 7 positions match TRBD2. J gave up 10 bases and V 3 bases, and 9 bases lay outside the gene matches. Germline-derived CDR1 and CDR2 are DFQATT and SNEGSKA (reference sequence). CDR3 length: 13 amino acids. The DNA of the CDR3 is TGCAGTGCTAGTGTGGGCGGGAGACTCGAGCAGTTCTTC. Translated, it gives CSASVGGRLEQFF.